The 2 T cell receptor beta chains given below trace back to one sample, sequenced in a study of shared clonotypes between healthy human individuals. Sequenced by immunoSEQ multiplex PCR; TCRdb stores in-frame clones only, minus some. The table includes about 960,000 clones, approximately 76% detected once. The sample comprised memory CD4+ T cells sorted from blood. The subset: CD45RA-negative fraction. All receptors derive from a young man in good health.

A single count supports this clone. This sequence joins TRBV27 and TRBJ2-3; 9 bases align to TRBD1. CDR3 length equals 15 residues. V was clipped by 1 base and J by 2 bases; unmatched bases: 1. Germline V lookup: CDR1 MNHEY, CDR2 SMNVEV (reference sequence). The CDR3 DNA is TGTGCCAGCAGTTTATGGGACAGGGCCACAGATACGCAGTATTTT. Translated: CASSLWDRATDTQYF.

In its sample, this clone was seen a few times. The rearrangement joins TRBV7-2 to TRBJ2-2; the D gene is possibly TRBD2 (5 bases). V gave up 7 bases and J gave up 5 bases, with 11 bases separating them. Germline CDR1 reads SGHTA; CDR2 reads FQGNSA. The CDR3 covers 13 residues. The CDR3 spells CASISGGTGELFF. The DNA of the CDR3 is TGTGCCAGCATCTCCGGCGGGACCGGGGAGCTGTTTTTT. The whole variable domain, filled in from reference TRBV7-2 and TRBJ2-2, reads GAGVSQSPSNKVTEKGKDVELRCDPISGHTALYWYRQSLGQGLEFLIYFQGNSAPDKSGLPSDRFSAERTGGSVSTLTIQRTQQEDSAVYLCASISGGTGELFFGEGSRLTVL.